This passage covers 10 T cell receptor beta chains from one sample sequenced in a study of CD8 T cells in ankylosing spondylitis. Notes on the study in general: Seven to nine highly homologous variants formed a TCR beta motif that appeared characteristic of ankylosing spondylitis blood.

No antigen has been identified for these receptors. TCRdb reanalysed the 5' RACE reads using MiXCR and keeps one entry per CDR3 protein. The sample lists under 250,000 distinct CDR3 sequences, about 7% occurring once. Input material: blood, either unsorted or a sorted T cell fraction (not recorded which). These receptors all come from a male donor with ankylosing spondylitis.

This clonotype was seen ten or more times. The CDR3 spells CSASSGGLNTEAFF. In nucleotides, the CDR3 is TGCAGTGCGTCCTCAGGGGGTTTGAACACTGAAGCTTTCTTT. The rearrangement links TRBV20-1 to TRBJ1-1; 7 nucleotides agree with TRBD1. Germline CDR1 DFQATT, CDR2 SNEGSKA (reference sequence). The CDR3 totals 14 residues. The V segment lost 6 bases and the J segment 0 bases; nucleotides outside the gene matches: 7.

This clonotype was seen more than once but under ten times. V gene TRBV24-1 combines with J gene TRBJ2-3, with 7 bases fitting TRBD1. Germline lookup yields CDR1 KGHDR and CDR2 SFDVKD. The CDR3 is 17 residues long. V was pared by 2 bases and J by 4 bases, with 11 bases of the junction left unmatched. DNA for the CDR3: TGTGCCACCAGTGATTCCCGTTCGACAGGGCTCGCAGATACGCAGTATTTT. As protein: CATSDSRSTGLADTQYF.

At least ten counts were recorded for this clonotype. The CDR3 reads CASSLNGFYGYTF. CDR3 bases: TGTGCCAGCAGTTTAAATGGATTTTATGGCTACACCTTC. The V and J genes are TRBV12-3 or TRBV12-4 and TRBJ1-2; no reliable D call. Deletions cut 2 bases from V and 5 bases from J, with 9 bases between. There are 13 residues in the CDR3.

This clonotype was found many times. The chain uses TRBV3-1 and TRBJ2-5; the D is unclear. The V end was cut by 7 bases, the J end by 2 bases, with 14 bases between. In germline, CDR1 is LGHDT, CDR2 YNNKEL (reference sequence). This CDR3 region has 14 residues. The CDR3 loop is CASTSKPIQETQYF. Written as DNA, the CDR3 is TGTGCCAGCACCTCAAAGCCTATTCAAGAGACCCAGTACTTC.

The sample holds many counts of this clonotype. The gene calls are TRBV2 and TRBJ2-7; D uncertain. The CDR3 sequence is 17 residues long. With 2 bases removed from V and 0 bases from J, the gap between germline ends came to 17 bases. Germline CDR1 SNHLY, CDR2 FYNNEI. CDR3 DNA sequence: TGTGCCAGCAGTGAACATCTCGCAGCCTGGGGCTCCTACGAGCAGTACTTC. This sequence encodes CASSEHLAAWGSYEQYF. Complete variable domain (other parts from reference TRBV2 and TRBJ2-7): EPEVTQTPSHQVTQMGQEVILRCVPISNHLYFYWYRQILGQKVEFLVSFYNNEISEKSEIFDDQFSVERPDGSNFTLKIRSTKLEDSAMYFCASSEHLAAWGSYEQYFGPGTRLTVT.

This clonotype appeared many times. The rearrangement uses TRBV4-2 and TRBJ2-7; D not resolved. CDR1 is LGHNA, CDR2 YNFKEQ, per germline. With 2 bases removed from V and 2 bases from J, the gap between germline ends came to 13 bases. This CDR3 comprises 15 residues. In DNA form, the CDR3 reads TGTGCCAGCAGCCAACGGAACAGCCCTCCCTACGAGCAGTACTTC. Its translation: CASSQRNSPPYEQYF.

This clonotype was found many times. J is TRBJ2-7 and V is TRBV6-2 or TRBV6-3; D is ambiguous. The CDR3 loop spans 14 amino acids. CDR1 is MNHEY and CDR2 is SVGEGT in the germline V gene. Trimming took 0 bases from V and 3 from J, leaving 9 bases between them. The CDR3 is CASSYSEGIYEQYF. DNA of the CDR3: TGTGCCAGCAGTTACTCAGAAGGAATCTACGAGCAGTACTTC.

This clonotype was seen at least ten times. V and J are TRBV5-1 and TRBJ1-2; D might be TRBD1 (5 bases). This CDR3 comprises 12 residues. Germline CDR1 is SGHRS and CDR2 is YFSETQ. The ends were cut back, 4 bases at V and 4 bases at J, with 8 bases in the middle. The CDR3 DNA sequence: TGCGCCAGCAGCCCGGACATCTATGGCTACACCTTC. It encodes CASSPDIYGYTF.

This clonotype has ten or more counts. This chain uses TRBV6-1 with TRBJ1-2; TRBD1 matches at 9 bases. Trimming removed 4 bases from V and 4 bases from J; junction bases left unmatched: 1. The CDR3 runs 13 residues. Germline CDR1 is MNHNS and CDR2 is SASEGT. CDR3 DNA: TGTGCCAGCAGTGTACAGGGGGCCTATGGCTACACCTTC. Its translation is CASSVQGAYGYTF.

This clonotype has ten or more counts. This chain connects TRBV13 to TRBJ2-2, with D perhaps assigned TRBD1 or TRBD2 (5 bases each). V was trimmed by 10 bases and J by 1 base, leaving 16 bases between them. CDR3 size: 15 residues. The germline CDR1 and CDR2 sequences are PRHDT and FYEKMQ (reference sequence). CDR3 in DNA: TGTGCCACCCGGGTGGGGGTCGGGAACACCGGGGAGCTGTTTTTT. Its translation: CATRVGVGNTGELFF.